This entry is about one T cell receptor (beta chain). Its antigen remains unidentified. PCR involved 60 Vbeta and 13 Jbeta primers. TCRdb's copy holds only in-frame clones and misses some; the assay was immunoSEQ multiplex PCR. Among under 200,000 clones, about 78% were seen once, and the ten largest hold 5% to 7%. The sample originates from a study of cytomegalovirus exposure and HLA in healthy donors. Points from the study as a whole: Most TCR sequences proved rare, with some public TCRs found in many donors.

V was clipped by 5 bases and J by 6 bases; unmatched bases: 2. Germline CDR1 SGHTA, CDR2 FQGTGA. The CDR3 extends over 13 amino acids. J is TRBJ2-2 and V is TRBV7-3, with 8 bases matching TRBD2. This receptor was obtained from a man aged 40-50 years in good health and CMV-seronegative. The source material was PBMCs. CDR3 sequence (DNA): TGTGCCAGCAGCCCGCGGGGGGCCGGGGAGCTGTTTTTT. Its translation is CASSPRGAGELFF.